The rows below give T cell receptor beta chains drawn from one sample of a study of identical twins. A single record per CDR3 protein comes from TCRdb applying MiXCR to the 5' RACE reads. The sample lists a few hundred thousand distinct CDR3 sequences; over 9.5% were seen once. Sequencing used memory T cells sorted from blood. The receptors come from a man in his fifties in good health. Each CDR3 is given with its conserved first and last residue. D genes are given only for firm matches. Clone size is given for some rows only: seen once, a few or many times, or a class if the clone is expanded.

v_call	d_call	j_call	clone_size	cdr3_aa	cdr3_nt
TRBV20-1	TRBD1	TRBJ2-3	.	CSARIGQGSYTDTQYF	TGCAGTGCTAGGATAGGACAGGGGAGTTACACAGATACGCAGTATTTT
TRBV12-3/TRBV12-4	.	TRBJ1-1	many	CASSLRGQPEAFF	TGTGCCAGCAGTTTAAGAGGACAGCCTGAAGCTTTCTTT
TRBV28	.	TRBJ2-7	many	CASSRFSLRRAPEQYF	TGTGCCAGCAGTCGGTTCTCCTTGCGGAGGGCACCCGAGCAGTACTTC
TRBV28	.	TRBJ1-6	many	CASSLQSKITLHF	TGTGCCAGCAGTTTACAGTCGAAGATAACCCTCCACTTT
TRBV11-2	TRBD2	TRBJ2-3	few	CASSLLERSGRRIDTQYF	TGTGCCAGCAGCTTATTGGAAAGGAGCGGGAGGAGGATAGATACGCAGTATTTT
TRBV29-1	TRBD2	TRBJ2-3	many	CSSRAGYWTADTQYF	TGCAGCTCAAGAGCGGGATACTGGACGGCAGATACGCAGTATTTT
TRBV25-1	.	TRBJ2-3	.	CASSGVGYTDTQYF	TGTGCCAGCAGTGGAGTGGGGTACACAGATACGCAGTATTTT
TRBV2	TRBD2	TRBJ2-1	many	CASSEAGGGTAADEQFF	TGTGCCAGCAGTGAAGCGGGGGGAGGGACCGCGGCGGATGAGCAGTTCTTC
TRBV7-2	TRBD1	TRBJ1-3	.	CASSQGTVNGNTIYF	TGTGCCAGCAGCCAAGGGACAGTGAATGGAAACACCATATATTTT
TRBV7-3	.	TRBJ2-1	few	CASSLNSPSEQFF	TGTGCCAGCAGCTTAAACTCCCCCAGCGAGCAGTTCTTC
TRBV4-3	TRBD2	TRBJ2-3	many	CASSQGVGSGSNTQYF	TGCGCCAGCAGCCAAGGGGTTGGTAGCGGGAGTAACACGCAGTATTTT
TRBV7-2	.	TRBJ2-1	many	CASSLRQPWYEQFF	TGTGCCAGCAGCTTAAGACAGCCTTGGTATGAGCAGTTCTTC
TRBV6-5	.	TRBJ2-2	many	CASSYFRGRRGTGGELFF	TGTGCCAGCAGTTACTTTCGCGGACGACGGGGGACGGGCGGGGAGCTGTTTTTT